A single sample is the source of the 20 T cell receptor beta chains below, sequenced in a study of blood T cell repertoires in COVID-19. Here immunoSEQ multiplex PCR was the method, and the copy in TCRdb shows in-frame clones only, minus some. The top ten hold less than 2% of the sample, which has about 480,000 clones, approximately 88% seen once. Sequencing was done on a sample of PBMCs or T cells enriched from blood (not recorded which). The receptors originated from a woman between 35 and 50 years old who had recovered from COVID-19.

The chain employs TRBV19 and TRBJ2-7; 10 nucleotides match TRBD1. The length of the CDR3 is 15 residues. After removal of 4 bases from V and 2 bases from J, the junction contained 5 bases not matched to a gene. The germline CDR1 and CDR2 sequences are LNHDA and SQIVND (reference sequence). The chain's CDR3 is CASSTGGQGAYEQYF. The CDR3 region has the DNA TGTGCCAGTAGTACCGGCGGACAGGGGGCCTACGAGCAGTACTTC.

This clone showed up just once. One junction end disagrees with the germline gene, perhaps due to a read error. The rearrangement uses TRBV7-9 and TRBJ2-3; the D is unclear. Germline assignment: CDR1 SEHNR and CDR2 FQNEAQ (reference sequence). The length of the CDR3 is 13 residues. The CDR3 nucleotides read TGTGCCAGCAGCTTGTATGAGTACCCTACGGAGTATTTT. Translating it yields CASSLYEYPTEYF. The whole variable domain, filled in from reference TRBV7-9 and TRBJ2-3, reads DTGVSQNPRHKITKRGQNVTFRCDPISEHNRLYWYRQTLGQGPEFLTYFQNEAQLEKSRLLSDRFSAERPKGSFSTLEIQRTEQGDSAMYLCASSLYEYPTEYFGPGTRLTVL.

The chain has TRBV5-1 and TRBJ2-7, with 7 bases aligning to TRBD2. V lost 6 bases to trimming and J lost 6 bases; unmatched junction nucleotides: 9. The CDR3 consists of 13 residues. Germline CDR1 reads SGHRS; CDR2 reads YFSETQ. The CDR3 region is CASTTGGVAEQYF. The CDR3 DNA is TGCGCCAGCACCACGGGGGGAGTCGCCGAGCAGTACTTC.

The chain recombines TRBV4-3 with TRBJ2-5; 8 bases are a match to TRBD2. With V trimmed by 2 bases and J by 4 bases, 15 bases remained unmatched. Germline lookup yields CDR1 LGHNA and CDR2 YSLEER. The CDR3 is 18 residues long. The CDR3 coding sequence is TGCGCCAGCAGCCAATTGGGAGAAAGCGGGGGCCTCGGAGAGACCCAGTACTTC. Residues: CASSQLGESGGLGETQYF.

The rearrangement joins TRBV4-2 to TRBJ2-1; 9 positions agree with TRBD2. From germline, CDR1 is LGHNA and CDR2 YNFKEQ. This CDR3 is 15 amino acids long. Trimming took 4 bases from V and 6 from J; bases not matched to a gene: 7. CDR3 amino acids: CASSRGLASGNEQFF. CDR3 nucleotides: TGTGCCAGCAGCCGTGGACTAGCGTCAGGCAATGAGCAGTTCTTC.

This clone appeared once. The chain employs TRBV27 and TRBJ2-1; the match to TRBD2 covers 7 bases. V trimming: 3 bases; J trimming: 7 bases; junction bases outside the gene matches: 6. This CDR3 region has 14 residues. Germline V gene data show CDR1 as MNHEY and CDR2 as SMNVEV (reference sequence). The CDR3: CASSLLAASNEQFF. The CDR3 DNA follows: TGTGCCAGCAGTTTGCTAGCGGCCTCGAATGAGCAGTTCTTC.

The rearrangement links TRBV7-9 to TRBJ1-1; weak D call: TRBD1 (6 bases). The ends were cut back, 1 base at V and 0 bases at J, with 12 bases in the middle. The CDR3 length is 16 residues. The germline CDR1 and CDR2 sequences are SEHNR and FQNEAQ (reference sequence). The CDR3 DNA sequence: TGTGCCAGCAGCTTAGGGGGGCACCTCATGAACACTGAAGCTTTCTTT. Translated: CASSLGGHLMNTEAFF. Supplemented by reference TRBV7-9 and TRBJ1-1, the full variable domain reads DTGVSQNPRHKITKRGQNVTFRCDPISEHNRLYWYRQTLGQGPEFLTYFQNEAQLEKSRLLSDRFSAERPKGSFSTLEIQRTEQGDSAMYLCASSLGGHLMNTEAFFGQGTRLTVV.

The chain combines TRBV9 with TRBJ2-7, with TRBD1 matching over 9 bases. Germline-derived CDR1 and CDR2 are SGDLS and YYNGEE. Germline trimming cut 4 bases from V and 2 bases from J; bases unmatched to any gene: 7. CDR3 length: 15 residues. Here the CDR3 DNA reads TGTGCCAGCAGCCCACGGACAGGGGATACCTACGAGCAGTACTTC. It yields the protein CASSPRTGDTYEQYF.

The V call is TRBV6-5, the J call TRBJ2-1; 9 positions match TRBD1. The ends lost 4 bases at V and 8 bases at J; junction bases unmatched: 12. The V gene's germline CDR1 is MNHEY and CDR2 SVGAGI. The CDR3 runs to 16 residues. The DNA for the CDR3 is TGTGCCAGCAGTTCCGCCGGGACAGGGCTCGGGGATGAGCAGTTCTTC. Amino acids: CASSSAGTGLGDEQFF.

The chain has TRBV5-1 and TRBJ2-1, with TRBD2 identical over 7 bases. The V segment lost 0 bases and the J segment 4 bases; nucleotides outside the gene matches: 4. The length of the CDR3 is 15 residues. Germline V gene lookup returns CDR1 SGHRS and CDR2 YFSETQ. The CDR3 nucleotides read TGCGCCAGCAGCTTGGGGCGGGAGATGTACAATGAGCAGTTCTTC. This sequence encodes CASSLGREMYNEQFF. The full variable domain, with the rest looked up from reference TRBV5-1 and TRBJ2-1, is KAGVTQTPRYLIKTRGQQVTLSCSPISGHRSVSWYQQTPGQGLQFLFEYFSETQRNKGNFPGRFSGRQFSNSRSEMNVSTLELGDSALYLCASSLGREMYNEQFFGPGTRLTVL.

V usage is TRBV29-1 and J usage is TRBJ2-2, with 9 bases matching TRBD1. Germline CDR1 is SQVTM and CDR2 is ANQGSEA. CDR3 length: 14 residues. Trimming took 5 bases from V and 2 from J; bases not matched to a gene: 3. CDR3 amino acids: CSVRDRVNTGELFF. As DNA, the CDR3 is TGCAGCGTTAGGGACAGGGTAAACACCGGGGAGCTGTTTTTT.

The gene calls are TRBV4-3 and TRBJ2-7, with D perhaps TRBD1 (6 bases). Looked up from germline, CDR1 is LGHNA and CDR2 is YSLEER. Trimming took off 2 bases at V and 4 bases at J, with 18 bases between the two ends. This CDR3 has 16 amino acids. The CDR3 is CASSQKPGAQGYEQYF. As DNA, the CDR3 is TGCGCCAGCAGCCAAAAACCAGGCGCCCAGGGGTACGAGCAGTACTTC.

This chain connects TRBV6-5 to TRBJ2-1; D is perhaps TRBD2 (6 bases). Trimming took off 7 bases at V and 5 bases at J, with 12 bases between the two ends. Germline loops: CDR1 MNHEY, CDR2 SVGAGI. CDR3 length: 13 residues. The CDR3 loop reads CASTGTADNEQFF. Written as DNA, the CDR3 is TGTGCCAGCACCGGGACTGCAGACAATGAGCAGTTCTTC.

The V call is TRBV2, the J call TRBJ1-2; 9 nucleotides match TRBD1. CDR1 and CDR2 from the germline V gene are SNHLY and FYNNEI. The CDR3 runs to 12 residues. The junction had 2 bases not matched to a gene; V was cut back by 8 bases and J by 4 bases. The CDR3 reads CASGTGSYGYTF. DNA for the CDR3: TGTGCCAGCGGGACAGGGAGCTATGGCTACACCTTC.

The chain recombines TRBV11-2 with TRBJ2-1; 8 positions agree with TRBD2. The CDR3 is made up of 17 amino acids. Trimming at V came to 4 bases and at J to 8 bases, leaving 16 bases not matched to a gene. Germline CDR1 and CDR2: SGHAT and FQNNGV. CDR3 sequence reads: CASSSGAGTSIPDEQFF. The CDR3 coding sequence is TGTGCCAGCAGCTCCGGGGCCGGGACTAGTATTCCCGATGAGCAGTTCTTC.

The chain employs TRBV19 and TRBJ1-1; no firm D call. Germline CDR1 is LNHDA and CDR2 is SQIVND (reference sequence). CDR3 length equals 14 residues. V lost 7 bases to trimming and J lost 1 base, with 13 bases between them. CDR3 bases: TGTGCCAGTACAAGTCCAGGCTGGAACACTGAAGCTTTCTTT. Amino acids: CASTSPGWNTEAFF.

The rearrangement links TRBV6-5 to TRBJ1-6, with no clear D. The CDR3 runs to 12 residues. Germline CDR1 and CDR2: MNHEY and SVGAGI. Trimming took off 0 bases at V and 10 bases at J, with 4 bases between the two ends. In nucleotides, the CDR3 is TGTGCCAGCAGTTACTCGCGGTCACCCCTCCACTTT. Translation gives CASSYSRSPLHF.

The chain is built from TRBV18 and TRBJ2-5; the D gene is possibly TRBD1 (6 bases). V lost 2 bases and J lost 4, with 14 bases in between. From germline, CDR1 is KGHSH and CDR2 LQKENI. The CDR3 length is 15 residues. The CDR3 reads CASSPRGREGETQYF. In nucleotides, the CDR3 is TGTGCCAGCTCACCAAGGGGGAGAGAGGGAGAGACCCAGTACTTC.

In this sample, this clone turned up a few times. The chain links TRBV4-1 to TRBJ2-7; 7 nucleotides align to TRBD1. The CDR3 totals 16 residues. In germline, CDR1 is MGHRA, CDR2 YSYEKL. J was trimmed by 9 bases and V by 4 bases; bases with no gene match: 18. CDR3 in amino acids: CASSLYARGTSPTQYF. As DNA, the CDR3 is TGCGCCAGCAGCCTCTACGCCAGGGGGACATCCCCAACGCAGTACTTC.

This clone appeared a few times. The genes are TRBV6-2 or TRBV6-3 and TRBJ1-5; D is uncertain. Looked up from germline, CDR1 is MNHEY and CDR2 is SVGEGT. The CDR3 runs to 15 residues. Trimming took off 3 bases at V and 7 bases at J, with 16 bases between the two ends. The DNA for the CDR3 is TGTGCCAGCAGTTATGAGAATCATTCTTGGCAGCCCCAGCATTTT. The encoded protein is CASSYENHSWQPQHF.